This T cell receptor beta chain stems from a study of tumor-infiltrating lymphocytes in primary liver carcinoma. Study-wide context: Subjects consisted of male and female patients aged 30 to 69 years. Between about 4 and 11 cm across, the tumors were all of stage T1-T3 N0M0.

Starting material of approximately 500 ng total RNA yielded TCR beta cDNA via a constant-region primer. Construction of TCR beta libraries relied on three successive nested multiplex PCR rounds employing slightly modified ARM-PCR. TRBV1-TRBV30 forward and Cbeta reverse primers drove the first two approximately 10-cycle rounds. TCRdb reanalysed the multiplex PCR reads using MiXCR and keeps one entry per CDR3 protein. This table has about 100,000 distinct CDR3 sequences, about 63% appearing once. The source material, about 20-30 mg of unsorted bulk tissue, was used to co-extract RNA and DNA. Five separate regions were sampled from each tumor. With respect to this clonotype: At one end the junction does not follow the germline gene, possibly because of a read error.

The CDR3 contains 16 residues. Germline lookup yields CDR1 SGHNT and CDR2 YENEEA. The J gene is TRBJ2-7, the V gene TRBV11-3; D not resolved. The sample comprised liver tumor tissue from sampling region 2. Described subset: tumor region T2, inferior pole. The sequence derives from a woman in her fifties or sixties with primary liver carcinoma and hepatitis B virus infection. The CDR3 loop is CGSSLEKGGGFYEQYF. For the CDR3, the DNA is TGTGGCAGCAGCCTAGAAAAGGGTGGCGGATTCTACGAGCAGTACTTC.